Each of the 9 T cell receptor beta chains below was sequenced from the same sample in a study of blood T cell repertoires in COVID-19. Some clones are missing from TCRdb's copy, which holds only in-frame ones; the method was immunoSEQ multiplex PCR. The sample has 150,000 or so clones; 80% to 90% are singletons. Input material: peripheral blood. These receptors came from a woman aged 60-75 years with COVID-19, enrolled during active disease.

DNA for the CDR3: TGTGCCTGGAGTGGGACTAAAATTAACTATGGCTACACCTTC. It translates to CAWSGTKINYGYTF. The chain has TRBV30 and TRBJ1-2; D is uncertain. The CDR3 has 14 amino acids. In germline, CDR1 is GTSNPN, CDR2 SVGIG (reference sequence). V gave up 1 base and J gave up 1 base, with 10 bases separating them.

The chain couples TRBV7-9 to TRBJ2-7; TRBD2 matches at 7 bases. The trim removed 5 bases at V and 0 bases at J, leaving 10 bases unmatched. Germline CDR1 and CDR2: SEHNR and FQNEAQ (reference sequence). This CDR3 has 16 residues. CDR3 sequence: CASSPTAGVTSYEQYF. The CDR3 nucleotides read TGTGCCAGCAGCCCCACGGCGGGGGTTACCTCCTACGAGCAGTACTTC. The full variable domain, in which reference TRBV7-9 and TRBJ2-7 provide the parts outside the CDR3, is DTGVSQNPRHKITKRGQNVTFRCDPISEHNRLYWYRQTLGQGPEFLTYFQNEAQLEKSRLLSDRFSAERPKGSFSTLEIQRTEQGDSAMYLCASSPTAGVTSYEQYFGPGTRLTVT.

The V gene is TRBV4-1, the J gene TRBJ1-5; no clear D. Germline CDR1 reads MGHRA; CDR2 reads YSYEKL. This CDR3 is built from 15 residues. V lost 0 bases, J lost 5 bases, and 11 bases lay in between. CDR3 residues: CASSQDRGIDQPQHF. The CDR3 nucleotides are TGCGCCAGCAGCCAAGATAGAGGGATCGATCAGCCCCAGCATTTT.

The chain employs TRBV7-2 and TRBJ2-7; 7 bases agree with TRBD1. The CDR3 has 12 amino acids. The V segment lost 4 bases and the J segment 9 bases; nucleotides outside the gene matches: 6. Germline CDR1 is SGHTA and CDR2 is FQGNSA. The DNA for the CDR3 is TGTGCCAGCAGCTCCCACCGGGACAGGCAGTACTTC. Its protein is CASSSHRDRQYF.

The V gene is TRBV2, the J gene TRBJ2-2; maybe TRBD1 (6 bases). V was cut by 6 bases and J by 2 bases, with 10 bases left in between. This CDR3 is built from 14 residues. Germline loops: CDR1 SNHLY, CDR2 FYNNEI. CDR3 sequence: CASSRTVNTGELFF. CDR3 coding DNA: TGTGCCAGCAGCCGGACAGTTAACACCGGGGAGCTGTTTTTT.

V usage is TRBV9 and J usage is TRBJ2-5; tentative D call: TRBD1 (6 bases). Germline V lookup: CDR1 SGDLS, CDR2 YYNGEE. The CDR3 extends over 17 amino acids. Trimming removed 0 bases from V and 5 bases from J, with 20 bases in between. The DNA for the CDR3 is TGTGCCAGCAGCGTAGAGGGACACCCCTGGGCTCGGGAGACCCAGTACTTC. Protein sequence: CASSVEGHPWARETQYF.

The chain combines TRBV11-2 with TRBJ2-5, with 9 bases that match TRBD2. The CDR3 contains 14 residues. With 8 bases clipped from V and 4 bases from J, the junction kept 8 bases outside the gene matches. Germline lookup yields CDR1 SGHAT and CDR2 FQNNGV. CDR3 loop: CASVSGLAIETQYF. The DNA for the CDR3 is TGTGCCAGCGTGTCCGGACTAGCGATAGAGACCCAGTACTTC.

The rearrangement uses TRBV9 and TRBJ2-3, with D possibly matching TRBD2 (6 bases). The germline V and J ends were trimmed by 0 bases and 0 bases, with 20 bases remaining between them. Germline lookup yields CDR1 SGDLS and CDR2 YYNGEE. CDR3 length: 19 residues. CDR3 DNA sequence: TGTGCCAGCAGCGTAGGGGGTTTGGGGCGGGGACCCAGCACAGATACGCAGTATTTT. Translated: CASSVGGLGRGPSTDTQYF.

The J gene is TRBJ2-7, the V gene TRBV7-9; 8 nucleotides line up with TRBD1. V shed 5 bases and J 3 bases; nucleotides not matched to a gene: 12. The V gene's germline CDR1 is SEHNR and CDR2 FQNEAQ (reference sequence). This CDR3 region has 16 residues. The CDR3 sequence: CASSHPKDRVFYEQYF. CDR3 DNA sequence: TGTGCCAGCAGCCACCCGAAGGACAGGGTATTCTACGAGCAGTACTTC. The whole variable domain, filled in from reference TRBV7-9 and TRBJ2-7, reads DTGVSQNPRHKITKRGQNVTFRCDPISEHNRLYWYRQTLGQGPEFLTYFQNEAQLEKSRLLSDRFSAERPKGSFSTLEIQRTEQGDSAMYLCASSHPKDRVFYEQYFGPGTRLTVT.